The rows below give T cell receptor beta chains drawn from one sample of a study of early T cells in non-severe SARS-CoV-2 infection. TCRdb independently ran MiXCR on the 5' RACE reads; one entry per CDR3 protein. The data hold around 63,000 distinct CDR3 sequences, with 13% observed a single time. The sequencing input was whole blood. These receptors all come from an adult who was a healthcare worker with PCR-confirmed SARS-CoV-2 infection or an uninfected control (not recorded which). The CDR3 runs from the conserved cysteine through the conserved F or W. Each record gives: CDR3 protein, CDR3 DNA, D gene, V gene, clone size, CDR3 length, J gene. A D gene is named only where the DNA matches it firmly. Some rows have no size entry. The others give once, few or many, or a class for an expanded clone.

cdr3_aa: CASSHWTRSTNEKLFF; cdr3_nt: TGTGCCAGCAGTCATTGGACACGCTCAACTAATGAAAAACTGTTTTTT; d_call: NA; v_call: TRBV5-6; clone_size: NA; cdr3_length: 16; j_call: TRBJ1-4
cdr3_aa: CASRGISANTEAFF; cdr3_nt: TGTGCCAGCAGGGGGATATCGGCTAACACTGAAGCTTTCTTT; d_call: NA; v_call: TRBV27; clone_size: many; cdr3_length: 14; j_call: TRBJ1-1
cdr3_aa: CASSLGMEKLFF; cdr3_nt: TGTGCCAGCAGTTTAGGGATGGAAAAACTGTTTTTT; d_call: NA; v_call: TRBV12-3/TRBV12-4; clone_size: many; cdr3_length: 12; j_call: TRBJ1-4
cdr3_aa: CASGAGTGTYEQYF; cdr3_nt: TGTGCCAGCGGAGCCGGGACAGGGACCTACGAGCAGTACTTC; d_call: TRBD1; v_call: TRBV11-2; clone_size: NA; cdr3_length: 14; j_call: TRBJ2-7
cdr3_aa: CASSPTGSLGTIYF; cdr3_nt: TGTGCCAGCTCCCCAACAGGGAGCCTCGGTACCATATATTTT; d_call: NA; v_call: TRBV7-3; clone_size: many; cdr3_length: 14; j_call: TRBJ1-3
cdr3_aa: CASSPRTRGPGTDTQYF; cdr3_nt: TGTGCCAGCAGCCCTAGGACGCGGGGGCCGGGCACAGATACGCAGTATTTT; d_call: NA; v_call: TRBV7-8; clone_size: few; cdr3_length: 17; j_call: TRBJ2-3
cdr3_aa: CASSDGQLGGETQYF; cdr3_nt: TGCGCCAGCAGCGACGGACAGCTGGGCGGGGAGACCCAGTACTTC; d_call: NA; v_call: TRBV5-1; clone_size: NA; cdr3_length: 15; j_call: TRBJ2-5
cdr3_aa: CASSHPAGTSGGLSYEQYF; cdr3_nt: TGTGCCAGCAGCCATCCGGCCGGGACTAGCGGGGGGCTCTCCTACGAGCAGTACTTC; d_call: TRBD2; v_call: TRBV5-4; clone_size: many; cdr3_length: 19; j_call: TRBJ2-7
cdr3_aa: CASSRSGLRDNEQFF; cdr3_nt: TGTGCCAGCAGCCGATCGGGACTTCGAGACAATGAGCAGTTCTTC; d_call: NA; v_call: TRBV3-1; clone_size: many; cdr3_length: 15; j_call: TRBJ2-1
cdr3_aa: CASSSTGSAYNEQFF; cdr3_nt: TGTGCCAGCAGTTCGACAGGGTCGGCCTACAATGAGCAGTTCTTC; d_call: TRBD1; v_call: TRBV12-3/TRBV12-4; clone_size: few; cdr3_length: 15; j_call: TRBJ2-1
cdr3_aa: CASRPPAAGGPDF; cdr3_nt: TGTGCCAGCAGGCCCCCGGCGGCGGGGGGTCCAGATTTT; d_call: TRBD2; v_call: TRBV6-1; clone_size: NA; cdr3_length: 13; j_call: TRBJ2-3
cdr3_aa: CASTLSQYNEQFF; cdr3_nt: TGCGCCAGCACCTTGTCACAGTACAATGAGCAGTTCTTC; d_call: NA; v_call: TRBV5-1; clone_size: NA; cdr3_length: 13; j_call: TRBJ2-1
cdr3_aa: CASSDGTGSHNEQFF; cdr3_nt: TGCGCCAGCAGTGATGGGACAGGGAGCCACAATGAGCAGTTCTTC; d_call: TRBD1; v_call: TRBV10-1; clone_size: few; cdr3_length: 15; j_call: TRBJ2-1
cdr3_aa: CASSIGGTTYNEQFF; cdr3_nt: TGTGCCAGTAGTATTGGGGGGACTACCTACAATGAGCAGTTCTTC; d_call: TRBD2; v_call: TRBV19; clone_size: many; cdr3_length: 15; j_call: TRBJ2-1
cdr3_aa: CSGGGPQETQYF; cdr3_nt: TGCAGTGGCGGGGGCCCCCAAGAGACCCAGTACTTC; d_call: NA; v_call: TRBV20-1; clone_size: few; cdr3_length: 12; j_call: TRBJ2-5